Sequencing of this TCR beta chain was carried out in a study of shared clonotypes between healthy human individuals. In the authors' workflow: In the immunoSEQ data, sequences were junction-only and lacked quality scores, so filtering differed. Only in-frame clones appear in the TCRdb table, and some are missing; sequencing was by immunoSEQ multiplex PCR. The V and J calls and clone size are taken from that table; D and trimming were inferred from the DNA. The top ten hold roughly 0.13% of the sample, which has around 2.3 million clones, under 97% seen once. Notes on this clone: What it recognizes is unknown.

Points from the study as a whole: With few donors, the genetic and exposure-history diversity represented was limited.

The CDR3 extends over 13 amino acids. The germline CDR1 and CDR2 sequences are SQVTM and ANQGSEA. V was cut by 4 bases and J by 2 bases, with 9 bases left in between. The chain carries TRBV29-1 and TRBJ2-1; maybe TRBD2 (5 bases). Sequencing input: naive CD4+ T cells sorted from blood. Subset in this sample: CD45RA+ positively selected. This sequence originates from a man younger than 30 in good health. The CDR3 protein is CSVVRGTYNEQFF. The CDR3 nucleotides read TGCAGCGTTGTACGGGGAACCTACAATGAGCAGTTCTTC.